A selection of T cell receptor beta chains follows, all from one sample in a study of cytomegalovirus exposure and HLA in healthy donors. The method was immunoSEQ multiplex PCR; TCRdb's version includes in-frame clones alone and lacks a portion of them. Among some 51,000 clones, 70% to 75% were seen once, and the ten largest hold roughly 35%. Sequencing used PBMCs. These receptor sequences come from a man aged 40-49 years in good health and CMV-seropositive. Both conserved end residues are trimmed from each CDR3. The order of the fields is V gene, clone size, J gene, CDR3 protein. Expanded clones are given a class, and other clones once, few, many or no size at all.

v_call: TRBV12-5
clone_size: few
j_call: TRBJ1-4
cdr3_aa: ASGLGQLVF

v_call: TRBV5-5
clone_size: NA
j_call: TRBJ1-3
cdr3_aa: ASSWAQGSGNTIY

v_call: TRBV7-2
clone_size: NA
j_call: TRBJ1-6
cdr3_aa: ASRPGQGENSPLH

v_call: TRBV18
clone_size: NA
j_call: TRBJ1-1
cdr3_aa: ASSPMTGSPQNTEAF

v_call: TRBV18
clone_size: few
j_call: TRBJ2-3
cdr3_aa: ASSPSAGTSGDTQY

v_call: TRBV6-5
clone_size: NA
j_call: TRBJ2-3
cdr3_aa: ASRRRRSDTQY

v_call: TRBV19
clone_size: NA
j_call: TRBJ1-1
cdr3_aa: ASSMDRRFEAF

v_call: TRBV5-1
clone_size: NA
j_call: TRBJ1-1
cdr3_aa: ASSRDINTEAF

v_call: TRBV6-5
clone_size: NA
j_call: TRBJ1-1
cdr3_aa: ASSYGQGETEAF

v_call: TRBV29-1
clone_size: NA
j_call: TRBJ1-1
cdr3_aa: SVDRGGRTEAF

v_call: TRBV5-1
clone_size: NA
j_call: TRBJ1-2
cdr3_aa: ASSPGGQETSYT

v_call: TRBV10-1
clone_size: NA
j_call: TRBJ1-2
cdr3_aa: ASSNDRGGYGYT

v_call: TRBV7-9
clone_size: NA
j_call: TRBJ2-2
cdr3_aa: ASSLVRNTGELF

v_call: TRBV7-3
clone_size: NA
j_call: TRBJ2-7
cdr3_aa: ASSPHASGPYEQY

v_call: TRBV30
clone_size: NA
j_call: TRBJ1-1
cdr3_aa: AWTIDRGPGNTEAF